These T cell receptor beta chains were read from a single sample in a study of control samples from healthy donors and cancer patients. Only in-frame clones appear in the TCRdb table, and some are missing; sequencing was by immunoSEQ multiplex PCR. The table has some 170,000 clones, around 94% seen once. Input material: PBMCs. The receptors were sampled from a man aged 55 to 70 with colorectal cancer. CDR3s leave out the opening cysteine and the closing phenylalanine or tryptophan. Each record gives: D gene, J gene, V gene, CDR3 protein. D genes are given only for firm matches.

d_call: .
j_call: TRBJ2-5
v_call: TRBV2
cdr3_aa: ASSDLGTEETQY

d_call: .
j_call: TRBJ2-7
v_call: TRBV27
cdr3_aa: ASSLSNLQGEQY

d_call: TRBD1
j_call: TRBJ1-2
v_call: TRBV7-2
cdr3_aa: ASSGWAGGSNYGYT

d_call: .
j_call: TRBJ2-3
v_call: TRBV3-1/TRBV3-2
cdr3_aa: ASSQDKPTQY

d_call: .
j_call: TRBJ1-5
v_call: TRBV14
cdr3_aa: ASSQAEFQPQH

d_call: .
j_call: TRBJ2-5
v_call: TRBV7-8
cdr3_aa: ASSPERETQY

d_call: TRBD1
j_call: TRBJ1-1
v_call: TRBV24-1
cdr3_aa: ATSDGGTGTEAF

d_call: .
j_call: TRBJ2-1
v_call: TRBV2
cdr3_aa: ASTPGTGARNEQF

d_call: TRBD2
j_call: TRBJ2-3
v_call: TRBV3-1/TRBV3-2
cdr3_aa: ASSQGGSGGLDTQY

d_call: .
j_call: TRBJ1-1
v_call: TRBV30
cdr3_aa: AWSSGARTEAF

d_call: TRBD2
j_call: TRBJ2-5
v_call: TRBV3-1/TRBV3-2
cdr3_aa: ASSQTTSGGETQY

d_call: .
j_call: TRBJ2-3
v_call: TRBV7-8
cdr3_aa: ASSFYGVTTDTQY

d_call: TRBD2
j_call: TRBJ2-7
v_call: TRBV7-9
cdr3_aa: ASSSSGGAYEQY

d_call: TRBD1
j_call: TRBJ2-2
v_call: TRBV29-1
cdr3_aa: SGGQGNTGELF

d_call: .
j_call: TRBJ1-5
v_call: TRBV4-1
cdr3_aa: ASSPRGDNQPQH

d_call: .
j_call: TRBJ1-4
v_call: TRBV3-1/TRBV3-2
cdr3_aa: ASSFIGSGNEKLF

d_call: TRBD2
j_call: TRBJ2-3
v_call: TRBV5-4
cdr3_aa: ASSFLAGVSTDTQY

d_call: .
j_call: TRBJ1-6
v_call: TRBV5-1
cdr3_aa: ASSLGNDNSPLH

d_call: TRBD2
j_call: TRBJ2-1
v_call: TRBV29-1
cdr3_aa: SGQGLAGDEQF

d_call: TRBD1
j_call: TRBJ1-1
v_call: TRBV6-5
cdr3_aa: ASSYSTGEAF

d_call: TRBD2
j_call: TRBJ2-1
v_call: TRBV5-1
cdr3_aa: ASSQTSGGWNEQF

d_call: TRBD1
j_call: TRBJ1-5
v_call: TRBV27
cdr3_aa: ASSSRTGASNQPQH

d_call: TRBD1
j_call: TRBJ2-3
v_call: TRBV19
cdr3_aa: ASSIPRTGGTDTQY

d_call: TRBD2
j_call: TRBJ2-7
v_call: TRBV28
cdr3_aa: ASTSGGATYEQY

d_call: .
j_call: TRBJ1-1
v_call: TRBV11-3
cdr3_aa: ASSGGVGTEAF

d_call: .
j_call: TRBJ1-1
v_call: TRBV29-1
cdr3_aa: SAGTTGNTEAF

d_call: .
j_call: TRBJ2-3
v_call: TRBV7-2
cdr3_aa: ASSFRDADTQY

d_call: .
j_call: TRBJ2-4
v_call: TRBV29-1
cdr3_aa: SVGGRKNIQY

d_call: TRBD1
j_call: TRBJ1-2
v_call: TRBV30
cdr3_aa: AWLPRGRELGYT

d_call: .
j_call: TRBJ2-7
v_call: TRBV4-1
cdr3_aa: ASSPLRGSYEQY

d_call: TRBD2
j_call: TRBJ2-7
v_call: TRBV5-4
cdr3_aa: ASSGGTSGDHGQY

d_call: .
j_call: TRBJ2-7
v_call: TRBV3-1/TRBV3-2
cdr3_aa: ASSQDQGSYEQY

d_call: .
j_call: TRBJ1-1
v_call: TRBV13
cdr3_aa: ASSLRTGSANTEAF

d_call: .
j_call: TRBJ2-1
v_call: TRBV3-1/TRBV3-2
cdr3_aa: ASSHLRGLGNEQF

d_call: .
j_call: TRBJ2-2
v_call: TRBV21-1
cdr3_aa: ASRPMKSLSSNTGELF

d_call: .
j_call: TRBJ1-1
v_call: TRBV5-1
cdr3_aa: ASSPQFSNTEAF

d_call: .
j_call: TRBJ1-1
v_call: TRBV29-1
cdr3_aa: SVEGQGGTEAF

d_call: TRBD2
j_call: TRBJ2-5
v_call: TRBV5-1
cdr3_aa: ASSFPGGETQY

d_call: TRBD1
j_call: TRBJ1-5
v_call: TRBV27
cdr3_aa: ASSFGFGGQGSNQPQH

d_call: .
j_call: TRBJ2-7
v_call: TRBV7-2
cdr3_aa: ASSLGRDYEQY

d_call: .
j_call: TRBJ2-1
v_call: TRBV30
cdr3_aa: AWSGQGTYNEQF

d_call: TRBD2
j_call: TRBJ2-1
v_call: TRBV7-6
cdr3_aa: ASSLATSDNEQF

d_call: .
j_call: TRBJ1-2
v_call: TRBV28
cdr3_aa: ASSLESYT

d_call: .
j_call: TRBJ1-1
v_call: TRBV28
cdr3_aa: ASILSTGNTEAF

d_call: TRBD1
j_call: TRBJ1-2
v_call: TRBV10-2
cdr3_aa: ASSGTGGFGYT

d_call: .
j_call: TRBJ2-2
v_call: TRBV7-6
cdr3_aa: ASSEHSGTGELF

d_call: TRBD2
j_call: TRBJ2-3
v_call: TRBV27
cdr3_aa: ASSSLAGVGTDTQY

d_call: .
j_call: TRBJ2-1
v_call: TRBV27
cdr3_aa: ASSFERSSYNEQF

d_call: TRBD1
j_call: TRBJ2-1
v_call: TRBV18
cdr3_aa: ASSPATGLNEQF

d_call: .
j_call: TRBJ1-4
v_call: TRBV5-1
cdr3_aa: ASSLRKPNEKLF

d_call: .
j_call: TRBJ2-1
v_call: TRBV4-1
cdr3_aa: ASSQDVGASMGEQF

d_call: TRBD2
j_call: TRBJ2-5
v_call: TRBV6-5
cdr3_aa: ASSYSGQAGGPQY

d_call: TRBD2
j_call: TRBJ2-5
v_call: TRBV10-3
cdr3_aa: AISEGTSIGETQY

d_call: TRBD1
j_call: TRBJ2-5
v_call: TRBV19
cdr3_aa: ASRKTGGKVETQY